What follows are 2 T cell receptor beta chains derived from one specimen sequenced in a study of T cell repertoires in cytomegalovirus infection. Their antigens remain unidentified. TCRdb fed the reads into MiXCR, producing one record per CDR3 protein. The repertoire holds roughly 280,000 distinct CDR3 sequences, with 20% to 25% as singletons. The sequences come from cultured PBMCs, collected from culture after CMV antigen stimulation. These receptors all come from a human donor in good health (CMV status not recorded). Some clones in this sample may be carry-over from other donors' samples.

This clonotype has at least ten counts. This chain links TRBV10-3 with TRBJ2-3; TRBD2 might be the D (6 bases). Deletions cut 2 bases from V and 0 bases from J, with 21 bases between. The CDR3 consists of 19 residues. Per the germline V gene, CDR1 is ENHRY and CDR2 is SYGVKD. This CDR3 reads CAISEELAKPRTSTDTQYF. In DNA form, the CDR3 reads TGTGCCATCAGTGAGGAGCTAGCGAAGCCAAGAACTAGCACAGATACGCAGTATTTT.

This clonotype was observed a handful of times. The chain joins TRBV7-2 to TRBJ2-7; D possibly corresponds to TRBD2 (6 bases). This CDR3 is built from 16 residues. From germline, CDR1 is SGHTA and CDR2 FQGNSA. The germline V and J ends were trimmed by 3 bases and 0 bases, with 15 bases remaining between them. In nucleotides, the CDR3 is TGTGCCAGCAGCTTGGGGGGAAGCGGGTCCTCCTACGAGCAGTACTTC. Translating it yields CASSLGGSGSSYEQYF. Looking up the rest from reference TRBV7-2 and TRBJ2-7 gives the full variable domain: GAGVSQSPSNKVTEKGKDVELRCDPISGHTALYWYRQSLGQGLEFLIYFQGNSAPDKSGLPSDRFSAERTGGSVSTLTIQRTQQEDSAVYLCASSLGGSGSSYEQYFGPGTRLTVT.